The 18 T cell receptor beta chains below all came from one sample that was sequenced in a study of T cell repertoires in cytomegalovirus infection. Each CDR3 protein is one row after TCRdb ran MiXCR on the reads. This sample has some 440,000 distinct CDR3 sequences, with about a third found just once. The specimen sequenced was PBMCs. All receptors come from a human donor in good health (CMV status not recorded). Some clones in this sample may be carry-over from other donors' samples.

The chain recombines TRBV7-6 with TRBJ2-3; TRBD2 agrees at 7 bases. In germline, CDR1 is SGHVS, CDR2 FNYEAQ. Trimming took 1 base from V and 4 from J; bases not matched to a gene: 5. The CDR3 has 15 amino acids. CDR3 coding DNA: TGTGCCAGCAGCTTAGGGGGGGGTCGGGCAGATACGCAGTATTTT. Its protein product is CASSLGGGRADTQYF.

Ten or more counts support this clonotype. The V call is TRBV7-8, the J call TRBJ2-5; D gene uncertain. The CDR3 covers 10 residues. CDR1 is SGHVS and CDR2 is FQNEAQ in the germline V gene. The ends were cut back, 5 bases at V and 8 bases at J, with 6 bases in the middle. CDR3 nucleotide sequence: TGTGCCAGCAGCCCCTATACCCAGTACTTC. This sequence encodes CASSPYTQYF.

This clonotype has a handful of counts. The rearrangement links TRBV6-2 or TRBV6-3 to TRBJ2-7; possible D gene TRBD2, 6 bases. This CDR3 has 13 amino acids. V was cut by 6 bases and J by 6 bases, with 15 bases left in between. Per the germline V gene, CDR1 is MNHEY and CDR2 is SVGEGT. CDR3 DNA sequence: TGTGCCAGCAGGGATCCGGGACTTGTCGAGCAGTACTTC. The encoded protein is CASRDPGLVEQYF.

Only a few counts were recorded for this clonotype. The CDR3: CASGLDRGSYNEQFF. CDR3 in DNA: TGTGCTAGTGGTTTGGACAGGGGCTCCTACAATGAGCAGTTCTTC. This sequence joins TRBV12-5 and TRBJ2-1; 7 bases are a match to TRBD1. This CDR3 comprises 15 residues. The V gene end was trimmed by 1 base and the J gene end by 0 bases; junction bases not matched to a gene: 0. Germline values: CDR1 LGHNT, CDR2 FRNRAP.

The CDR3 region is CASRPLRSSNQPQHF. The CDR3 DNA reads as TGTGCCAGCAGGCCCCTTAGGTCTAGCAATCAGCCCCAGCATTTT. The chain uses TRBV27 and TRBJ1-5; no reliable D call. The CDR3 has 15 residues. Trimming left V 6 bases short and J 0 bases short, with 12 bases between. The germline V gene has CDR1 MNHEY and CDR2 SMNVEV (reference sequence).

In its sample, this clonotype was seen many times. The chain couples TRBV5-6 to TRBJ1-1, with D tentatively TRBD1 (5 bases). Trimming took off 0 bases at V and 7 bases at J, with 10 bases between the two ends. CDR1 and CDR2 (germline): SGHDT, YYEEEE. The CDR3 runs 13 residues. The CDR3 DNA is TGTGCCAGCAGCTTGGCGGGGCGGAGTGAAGCTTTCTTT. Its protein is CASSLAGRSEAFF.

This clonotype was seen ten or more times. This chain uses TRBV11-3 with TRBJ2-3; D ambiguous. CDR1 is SGHNT and CDR2 is YENEEA in the germline V gene. The ends were cut back, 3 bases at V and 4 bases at J, with 11 bases in the middle. This CDR3 spans 14 amino acids. The CDR3 bases are TGTGCCAGCAGCTTGAATACTTGGTCAGATACGCAGTATTTT. This codes for CASSLNTWSDTQYF.

The chain combines TRBV12-3 or TRBV12-4 with TRBJ1-3, with unresolved D. The CDR3 is made up of 12 amino acids. V was cut by 6 bases and J by 4 bases, with 7 bases left in between. The chain's CDR3 is CASRPQGNTIYF. In nucleotides, the CDR3 is TGTGCCAGCAGGCCACAGGGAAACACCATATATTTT.

The count of this clonotype is one. Just one base apart from a much larger clone, this may be a read error. The chain couples TRBV11-2 to TRBJ2-2, with D unresolved. This CDR3 is 12 amino acids long. CDR1 and CDR2 (germline): SGHAT, FQNNGV. Trimming removed 3 bases from V and 6 bases from J, with 5 bases in between. The CDR3 loop reads CASSFWAGELFF. The CDR3 DNA sequence: TGTGCCAGCAGCTTTTGGGCCGGGGAGCTGTTTTTT. The full variable domain, with the rest looked up from reference TRBV11-2 and TRBJ2-2, is EAGVAQSPRYKIIEKRQSVAFWCNPISGHATLYWYQQILGQGPKLLIQFQNNGVVDDSQLPKDRFSAERLKGVDSTLKIQPAKLEDSAVYLCASSFWAGELFFGEGSRLTVL.

This clonotype was recorded at least ten times. The chain has TRBV12-3 or TRBV12-4 and TRBJ1-1; possibly TRBD1 for D (6 bases). Trimming took off 5 bases at V and 4 bases at J, with 11 bases between the two ends. The CDR3 is made up of 13 amino acids. For the CDR3, the DNA is TGTGCCAGCAGTGCCAGACAGGCCACTGAAGCTTTCTTT. Protein product: CASSARQATEAFF.

This clonotype was recorded many times. Its ends do not fully match the called genes, so a read error is possible. This sequence joins TRBV7-9 and TRBJ1-2; 7 bases line up with TRBD1. The CDR3 length is 16 residues. CDR1 and CDR2 from the germline V gene are SEHNR and FQNEAQ (reference sequence). The CDR3 DNA reads as TGTGCCAGCAGTTTAGCCCGGGACAGATTTGAGGATGGCTACACCTTC. Its protein product is CASSLARDRFEDGYTF.

This clonotype was detected only a few times. The chain links TRBV6-1 to TRBJ2-2; perhaps TRBD2 as D (6 bases). V lost 6 bases and J lost 0, with 11 bases in between. There are 15 residues in the CDR3. CDR1 is MNHNS, CDR2 SASEGT, per germline. The CDR3 nucleotides read TGTGCCAGCAGGGAGGGGACGGCGAACACCGGGGAGCTGTTTTTT. This encodes CASREGTANTGELFF.

Comment on this clonotype: Germline and junction disagree at one end, which may indicate a read error. This chain joins TRBV7-9 and TRBJ1-1; D call uncertain. This CDR3 is built from 15 residues. The V gene's germline CDR1 is SEHNR and CDR2 FQNEAQ (reference sequence). The CDR3 is CASSLVNAPNTEAFF. Here the CDR3 DNA reads TGTGCCAGCAGCTTAGTGAACGCCCCGAACACGGAAGCTTTCTTT.

This clonotype showed up many times. Written as DNA, the CDR3 is TGTGCCAGCAGCTTAGCTTGGGAAGTCAATTCACCCCTCCACTTT. Translated: CASSLAWEVNSPLHF. This chain uses TRBV7-9 with TRBJ1-6; D ambiguous. CDR1 is SEHNR, CDR2 FQNEAQ, per germline (reference sequence). This CDR3 is 15 amino acids long. V dropped 0 bases and J dropped 7 bases, with 10 bases sitting between them.

In this sample, this clonotype turned up a few times. This CDR3 is CSAELHLPGQGLGKLFF. The CDR3 DNA sequence: TGCAGTGCTGAACTCCATCTTCCGGGACAGGGGTTGGGAAAACTGTTTTTT. The chain recombines TRBV20-1 with TRBJ1-4, with 10 bases aligning to TRBD1. Per germline, CDR1 DFQATT and CDR2 SNEGSKA (reference sequence). V was pared by 5 bases and J by 10 bases, with 19 bases of the junction left unmatched. The CDR3 has 17 residues.

There are many counts of this clonotype. J is TRBJ1-4 and V is TRBV7-8; 12 bases fit TRBD1. CDR1 SGHVS and CDR2 FQNEAQ come from the germline V gene. With 2 bases clipped from V and 7 bases from J, the junction kept 8 bases outside the gene matches. The CDR3 runs 17 residues. CDR3 residues: CASSLRDRGLRGEKLFF. CDR3 bases: TGTGCCAGCAGCTTAAGGGACAGGGGGCTTAGGGGTGAAAAACTGTTTTTT.

The DNA of the CDR3 is TGTGCCAGCAGCCAAGGACTTACCGTCTACTCTGGGGCCAACGTCCTGACTTTC. It translates to CASSQGLTVYSGANVLTF. The chain is built from TRBV14 and TRBJ2-6, with D uncertain. The germline gives CDR1 SGHDN, CDR2 FVKESK. The CDR3 runs 18 residues. Trimming stripped 1 base from V and 0 bases from J, with 13 bases between.

This clonotype was picked up many times. The chain combines TRBV7-3 with TRBJ2-6, with D possibly called TRBD1 or TRBD2 (5 bases each). This CDR3 comprises 18 residues. The germline gives CDR1 SGHTA, CDR2 FQGTGA. Trimming removed 2 bases from V and 0 bases from J, with 14 bases in between. The CDR3 nucleotides are TGTGCCAGCAGCTTAGTGGGGGTCCCCTTCTCTGGGGCCAACGTCCTGACTTTC. Its translation: CASSLVGVPFSGANVLTF.